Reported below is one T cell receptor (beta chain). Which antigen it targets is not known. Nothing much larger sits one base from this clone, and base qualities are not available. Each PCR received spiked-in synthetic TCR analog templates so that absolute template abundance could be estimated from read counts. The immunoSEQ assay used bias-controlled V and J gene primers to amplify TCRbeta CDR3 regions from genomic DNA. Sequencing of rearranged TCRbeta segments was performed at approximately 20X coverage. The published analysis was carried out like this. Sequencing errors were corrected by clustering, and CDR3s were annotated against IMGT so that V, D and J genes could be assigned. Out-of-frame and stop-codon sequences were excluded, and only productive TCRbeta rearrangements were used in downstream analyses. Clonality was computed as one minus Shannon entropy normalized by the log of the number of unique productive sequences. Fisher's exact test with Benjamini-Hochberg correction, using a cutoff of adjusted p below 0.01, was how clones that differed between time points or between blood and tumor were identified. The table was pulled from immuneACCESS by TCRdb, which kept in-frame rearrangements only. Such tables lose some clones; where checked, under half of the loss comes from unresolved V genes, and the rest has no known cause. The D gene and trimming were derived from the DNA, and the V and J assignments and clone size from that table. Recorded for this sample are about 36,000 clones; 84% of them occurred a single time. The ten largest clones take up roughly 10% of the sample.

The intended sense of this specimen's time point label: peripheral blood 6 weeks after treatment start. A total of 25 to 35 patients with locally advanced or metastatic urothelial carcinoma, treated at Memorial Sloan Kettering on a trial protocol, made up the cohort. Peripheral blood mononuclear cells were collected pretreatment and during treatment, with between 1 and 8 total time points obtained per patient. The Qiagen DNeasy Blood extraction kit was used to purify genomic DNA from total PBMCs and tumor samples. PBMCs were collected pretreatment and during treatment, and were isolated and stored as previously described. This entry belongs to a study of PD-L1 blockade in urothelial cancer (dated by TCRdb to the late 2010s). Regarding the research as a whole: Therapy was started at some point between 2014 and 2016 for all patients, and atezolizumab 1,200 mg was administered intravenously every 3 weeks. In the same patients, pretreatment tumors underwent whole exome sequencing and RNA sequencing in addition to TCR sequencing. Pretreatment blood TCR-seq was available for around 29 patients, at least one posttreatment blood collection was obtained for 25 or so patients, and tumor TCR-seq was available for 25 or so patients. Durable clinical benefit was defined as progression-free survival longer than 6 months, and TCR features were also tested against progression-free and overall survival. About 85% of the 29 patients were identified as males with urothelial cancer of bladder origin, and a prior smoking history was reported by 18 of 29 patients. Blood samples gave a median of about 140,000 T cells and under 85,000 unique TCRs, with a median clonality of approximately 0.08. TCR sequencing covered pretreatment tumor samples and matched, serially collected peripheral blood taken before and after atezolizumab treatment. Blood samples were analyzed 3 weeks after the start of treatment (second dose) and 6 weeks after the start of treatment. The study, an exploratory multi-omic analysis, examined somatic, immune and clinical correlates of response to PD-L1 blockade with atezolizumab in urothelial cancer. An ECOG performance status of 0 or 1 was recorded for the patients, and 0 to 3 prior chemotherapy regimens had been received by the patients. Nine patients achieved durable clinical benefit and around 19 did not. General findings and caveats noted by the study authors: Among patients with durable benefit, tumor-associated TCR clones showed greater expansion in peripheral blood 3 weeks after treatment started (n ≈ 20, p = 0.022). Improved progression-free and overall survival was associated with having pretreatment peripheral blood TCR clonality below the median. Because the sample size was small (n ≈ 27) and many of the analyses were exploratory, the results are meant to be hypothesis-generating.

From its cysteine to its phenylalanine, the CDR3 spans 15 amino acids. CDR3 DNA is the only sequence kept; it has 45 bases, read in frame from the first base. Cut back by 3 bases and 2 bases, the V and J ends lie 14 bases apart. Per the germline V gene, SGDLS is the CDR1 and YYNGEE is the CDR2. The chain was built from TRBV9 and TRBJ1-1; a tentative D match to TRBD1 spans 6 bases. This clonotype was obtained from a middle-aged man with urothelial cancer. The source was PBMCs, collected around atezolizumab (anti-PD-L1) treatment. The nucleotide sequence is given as TGTGCCAGCAGCGAAGGGGGGAGGGCCAACACTGAAGCTTTCTTT. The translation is CASSEGGRANTEAFF.